The T cell receptor beta chain described here comes from a study of human T cells and chemical hapten exposure. Study summary: Patients got weekly scalp diphenylcyclopropenone doses over the approximately 24-week study. The study, taken as a whole, reports: Expanded TCR sets contained significantly more large CDR3 similarity clusters than controls. Expanded TCR counts at PT1 were positively correlated with the patch test score. Sensitization with DPC brought no change to TCRs above 1 in 1000 in frequency.

Time point noted: pre-sensitization, week 0. Treatment in this sample: therapeutic diphenylcyclopropenone sensitization with weekly scalp DPC. Someone pulled total RNA out of unfractionated whole blood. TCRdb itself ran the RACE reads through MiXCR, one entry per CDR3 protein. The sample yields over 50,000 distinct CDR3 sequences, 8.5% to 10% seen once. Trimming took off 0 bases at V and 0 bases at J, with 6 bases between the two ends. The CDR3 runs to 16 residues. Germline CDR1 SEHNR, CDR2 FQNEAQ (reference sequence). This clonotype was detected a few times. What it binds is not known. J is TRBJ2-6 and V is TRBV7-9; D is undetermined. Specimen: whole blood, collected in connection with sensitization to the hapten diphenylcyclopropenone (DPC). The sequence came from a woman in her twenties or thirties with alopecia areata. Some clones in this sample may be carry-over from other donors' samples. In DNA form, the CDR3 reads TGTGCCAGCAGCTTAGCGGTTCACTCTGGGGCCAACGTCCTGACTTTC. Residues: CASSLAVHSGANVLTF.